This TCR beta chain was sequenced during a study of identical twins. Study-wide points: Out-of-frame alpha sequences that twins shared showed excess low generation probability.

One entry per CDR3 protein, called by TCRdb with MiXCR from the 5' RACE reads. The sample carries about 150,000 distinct CDR3 sequences, roughly 3.3% recorded once. CDR3 length: 13 residues. Trimming cost V 4 bases and J 5 bases, with 11 bases left between them. The germline V gene encodes CDR1 MNHEY and CDR2 SVGAGI. There are many counts of this clonotype. Antigen specificity is unknown. The chain couples TRBV6-5 to TRBJ2-5; D gene uncertain. Specimen: memory T cells sorted from blood. This TCR was recovered from a man aged 18 to 30 in good health. The CDR3 region is CASSLRAGETQYF. CDR3 sequence (DNA): TGTGCCAGCAGTTTACGGGCAGGCGAGACCCAGTACTTC.